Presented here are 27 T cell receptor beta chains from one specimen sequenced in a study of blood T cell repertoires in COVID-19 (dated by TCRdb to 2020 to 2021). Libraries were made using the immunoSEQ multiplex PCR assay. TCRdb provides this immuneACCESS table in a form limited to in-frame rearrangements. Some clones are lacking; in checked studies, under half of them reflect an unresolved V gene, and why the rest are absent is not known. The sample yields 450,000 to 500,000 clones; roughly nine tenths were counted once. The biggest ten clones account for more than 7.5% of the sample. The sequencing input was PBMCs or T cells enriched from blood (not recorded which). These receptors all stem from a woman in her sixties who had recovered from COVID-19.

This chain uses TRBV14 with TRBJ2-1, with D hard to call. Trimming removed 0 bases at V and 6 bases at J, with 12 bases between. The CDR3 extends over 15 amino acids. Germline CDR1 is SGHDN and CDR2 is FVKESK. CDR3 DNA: TGTGCCAGCAGCCAAGACCCCCGCCCACTCAATGAGCAGTTCTTC. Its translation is CASSQDPRPLNEQFF.

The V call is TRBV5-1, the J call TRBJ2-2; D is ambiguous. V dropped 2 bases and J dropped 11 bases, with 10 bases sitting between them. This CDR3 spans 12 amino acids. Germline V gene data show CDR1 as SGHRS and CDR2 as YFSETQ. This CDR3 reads CASSFPSNELFF. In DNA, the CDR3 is TGCGCCAGCAGCTTCCCTTCTAACGAGCTGTTTTTT.

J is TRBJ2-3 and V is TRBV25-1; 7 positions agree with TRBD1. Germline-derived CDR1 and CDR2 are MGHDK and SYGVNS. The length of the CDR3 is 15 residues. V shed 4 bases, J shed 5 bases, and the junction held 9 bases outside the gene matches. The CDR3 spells CASSVYGTDLDTQYF. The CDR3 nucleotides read TGTGCCAGCAGTGTCTACGGGACAGATTTAGATACGCAGTATTTT.

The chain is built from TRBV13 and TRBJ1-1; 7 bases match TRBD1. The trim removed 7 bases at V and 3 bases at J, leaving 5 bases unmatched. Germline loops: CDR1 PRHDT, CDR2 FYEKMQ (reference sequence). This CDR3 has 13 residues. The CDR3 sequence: CASTKGAHTEAFF. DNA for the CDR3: TGTGCCAGCACTAAGGGGGCGCACACTGAAGCTTTCTTT.

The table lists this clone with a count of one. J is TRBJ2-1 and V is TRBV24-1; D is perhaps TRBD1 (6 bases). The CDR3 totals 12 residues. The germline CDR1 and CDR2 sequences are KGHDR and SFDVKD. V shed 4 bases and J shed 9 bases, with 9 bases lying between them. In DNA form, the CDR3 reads TGTGCCACCAGTGACCGAGGGGGTGAGCAGTTCTTC. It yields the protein CATSDRGGEQFF.

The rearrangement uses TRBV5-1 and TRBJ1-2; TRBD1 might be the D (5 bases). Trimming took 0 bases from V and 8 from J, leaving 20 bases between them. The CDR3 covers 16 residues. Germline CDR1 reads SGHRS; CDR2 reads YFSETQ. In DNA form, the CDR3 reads TGCGCCAGCAGCTTGGTTGGTTGGCGGCAGGGAAGCGGCTACACCTTC. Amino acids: CASSLVGWRQGSGYTF.

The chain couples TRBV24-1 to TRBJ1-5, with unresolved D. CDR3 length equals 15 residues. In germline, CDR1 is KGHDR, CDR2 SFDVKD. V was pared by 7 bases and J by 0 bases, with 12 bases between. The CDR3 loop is CATSSTENSNQPQHF. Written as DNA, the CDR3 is TGTGCCACCAGCTCAACTGAGAATAGCAATCAGCCCCAGCATTTT.

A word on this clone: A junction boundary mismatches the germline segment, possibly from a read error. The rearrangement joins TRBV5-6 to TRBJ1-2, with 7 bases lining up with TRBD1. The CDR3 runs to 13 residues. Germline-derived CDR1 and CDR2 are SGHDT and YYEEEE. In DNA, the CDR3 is TGTGCCAGCAGGTTGGGACAGAACTATGGCTACACCTTC. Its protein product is CASRLGQNYGYTF.

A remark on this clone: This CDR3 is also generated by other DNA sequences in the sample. The CDR3 region is CASSYGGVAKNIQYF. The CDR3 DNA reads TGTGCCAGCAGTTACGGCGGAGTAGCCAAAAACATTCAGTACTTC. This chain joins TRBV6-5 and TRBJ2-4; D remains ambiguous. V shed 2 bases and J shed 0 bases, with 8 bases lying between them. This CDR3 comprises 15 residues. CDR1 is MNHEY and CDR2 is SVGAGI in the germline V gene.

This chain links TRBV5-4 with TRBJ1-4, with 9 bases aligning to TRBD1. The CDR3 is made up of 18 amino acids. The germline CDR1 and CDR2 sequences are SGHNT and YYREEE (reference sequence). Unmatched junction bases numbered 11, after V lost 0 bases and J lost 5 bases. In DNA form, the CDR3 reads TGTGCCAGCAGCTTGGCCGGGACAGGGCAATTGTCGAATGAAAAACTGTTTTTT. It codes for CASSLAGTGQLSNEKLFF.

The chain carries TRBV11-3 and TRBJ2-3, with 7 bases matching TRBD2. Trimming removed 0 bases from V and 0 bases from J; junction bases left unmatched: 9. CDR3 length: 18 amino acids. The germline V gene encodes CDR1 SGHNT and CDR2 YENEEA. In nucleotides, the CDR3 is TGTGCCAGCAGCTTAGATCTCCGGCCCGGGAGGAGCACAGATACGCAGTATTTT. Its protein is CASSLDLRPGRSTDTQYF.

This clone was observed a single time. The CDR3 sequence is CASLGSGNTGELFF. CDR3 bases: TGTGCCAGTTTGGGGAGTGGGAACACCGGGGAGCTGTTTTTT. The chain couples TRBV19 to TRBJ2-2; TRBD2 might be the D (5 bases). V dropped 8 bases and J dropped 1 base, with 11 bases sitting between them. The CDR3 is 14 residues long. Germline loops: CDR1 LNHDA, CDR2 SQIVND (reference sequence).

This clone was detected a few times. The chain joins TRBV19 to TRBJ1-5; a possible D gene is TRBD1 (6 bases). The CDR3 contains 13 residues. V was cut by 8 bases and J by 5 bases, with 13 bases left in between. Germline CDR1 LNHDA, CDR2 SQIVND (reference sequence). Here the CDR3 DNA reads TGTGCCAGTGTGGACAGCCCCTATCAGCCCCAGCATTTT. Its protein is CASVDSPYQPQHF.

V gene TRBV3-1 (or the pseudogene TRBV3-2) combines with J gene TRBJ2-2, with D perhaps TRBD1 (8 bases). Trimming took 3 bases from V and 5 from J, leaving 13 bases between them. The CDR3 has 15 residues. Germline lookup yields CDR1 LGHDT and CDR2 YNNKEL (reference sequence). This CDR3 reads CASSHNRGGTGELFF. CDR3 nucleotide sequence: TGTGCCAGCAGCCACAACAGGGGGGGAACCGGGGAGCTGTTTTTT.

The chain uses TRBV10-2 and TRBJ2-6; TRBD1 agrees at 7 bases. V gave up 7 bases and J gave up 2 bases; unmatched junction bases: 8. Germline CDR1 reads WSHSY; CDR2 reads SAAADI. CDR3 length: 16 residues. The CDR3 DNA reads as TGCGCCAGCACCGCAGGGGGTAAGGCTGGGGCCAACGTCCTGACTTTC. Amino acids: CASTAGGKAGANVLTF.

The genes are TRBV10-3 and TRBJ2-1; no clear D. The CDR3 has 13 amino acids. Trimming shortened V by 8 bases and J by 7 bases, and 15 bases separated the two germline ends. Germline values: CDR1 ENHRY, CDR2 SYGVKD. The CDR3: CAISTVGSNEQFF. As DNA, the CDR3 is TGTGCCATCTCGACTGTTGGCTCGAATGAGCAGTTCTTC.

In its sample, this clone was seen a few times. The CDR3 protein is CASGLAWTGRSPYEQYV. For the CDR3, the DNA is TGTGCTAGTGGTTTGGCATGGACAGGCCGATCCCCTTACGAGCAGTACGTC. The gene calls are TRBV12-5 and TRBJ2-7, with 7 bases matching TRBD1. V dropped 1 base and J dropped 4; count of bases not matched to a gene: 13. The CDR3 runs to 17 residues. The germline gives CDR1 LGHNT, CDR2 FRNRAP.

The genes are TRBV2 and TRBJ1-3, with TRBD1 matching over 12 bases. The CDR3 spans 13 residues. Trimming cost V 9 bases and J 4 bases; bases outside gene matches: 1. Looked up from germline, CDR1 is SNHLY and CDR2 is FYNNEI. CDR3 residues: CARGTGGGNTIYF. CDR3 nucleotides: TGTGCCAGAGGGACAGGGGGCGGAAACACCATATATTTT.

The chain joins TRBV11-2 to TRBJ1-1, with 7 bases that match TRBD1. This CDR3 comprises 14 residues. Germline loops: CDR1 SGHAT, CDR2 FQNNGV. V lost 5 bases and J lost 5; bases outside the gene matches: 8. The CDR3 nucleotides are TGTGCCAGCAGCCTGTTCGAGGACAGGACTGAAGCTTTCTTT. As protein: CASSLFEDRTEAFF.

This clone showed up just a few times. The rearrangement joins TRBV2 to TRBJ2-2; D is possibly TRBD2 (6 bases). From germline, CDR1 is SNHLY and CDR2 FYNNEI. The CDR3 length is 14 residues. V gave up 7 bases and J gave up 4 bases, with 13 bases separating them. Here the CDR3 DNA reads TGTGCCAGCACCGGAGGGACCAGCACCGGGGAGCTGTTTTTT. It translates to CASTGGTSTGELFF.

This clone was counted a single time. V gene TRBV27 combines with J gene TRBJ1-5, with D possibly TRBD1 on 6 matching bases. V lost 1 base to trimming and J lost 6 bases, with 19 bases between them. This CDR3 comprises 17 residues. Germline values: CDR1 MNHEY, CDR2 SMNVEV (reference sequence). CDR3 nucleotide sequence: TGTGCCAGCAGTTTATTTTCTAGAGGACAGTTAGGTCAGCCCCAGCATTTT. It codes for CASSLFSRGQLGQPQHF.

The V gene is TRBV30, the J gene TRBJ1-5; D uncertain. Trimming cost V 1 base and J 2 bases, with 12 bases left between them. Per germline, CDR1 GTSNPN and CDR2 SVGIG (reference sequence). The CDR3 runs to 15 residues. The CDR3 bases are TGTGCCTGGAGTGCCGCCGGTTTTGGCAATCAGCCCCAGCATTTT. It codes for CAWSAAGFGNQPQHF. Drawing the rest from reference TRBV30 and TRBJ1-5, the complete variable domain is SQTIHQWPATLVQPVGSPLSLECTVEGTSNPNLYWYRQAAGRGLQLLFYSVGIGQISSEVPQNLSASRPQDRQFILSSKKLLLSDSGFYLCAWSAAGFGNQPQHFGDGTRLSIL.

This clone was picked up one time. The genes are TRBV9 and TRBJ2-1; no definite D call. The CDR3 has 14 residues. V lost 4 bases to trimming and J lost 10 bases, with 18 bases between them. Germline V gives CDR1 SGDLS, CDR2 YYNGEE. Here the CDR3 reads CASSLDGIGEEQFF. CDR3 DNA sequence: TGTGCCAGCAGCCTCGATGGCATAGGAGAGGAGCAGTTCTTC.

The DNA of the CDR3 is TGTGCCATCAGTGAGACCACAGCGAACACTGAAGCTTTCTTT. Amino acids: CAISETTANTEAFF. J is TRBJ1-1 and V is TRBV10-3; D uncertain. Per the germline V gene, CDR1 is ENHRY and CDR2 is SYGVKD. CDR3 length equals 14 residues. The ends were cut back, 2 bases at V and 1 base at J, with 8 bases in the middle.

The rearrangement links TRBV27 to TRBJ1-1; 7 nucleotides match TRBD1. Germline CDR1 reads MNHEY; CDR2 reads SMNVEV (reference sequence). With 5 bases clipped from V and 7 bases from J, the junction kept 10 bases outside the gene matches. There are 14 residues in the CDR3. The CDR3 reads CASSLSSTGREAFF. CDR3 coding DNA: TGTGCCAGCAGTCTCTCCTCGACAGGGCGTGAAGCTTTCTTT.

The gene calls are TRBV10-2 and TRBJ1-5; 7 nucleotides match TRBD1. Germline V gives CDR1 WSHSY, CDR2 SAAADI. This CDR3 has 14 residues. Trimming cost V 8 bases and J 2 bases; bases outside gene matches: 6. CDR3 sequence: CASARQGGNQPQHF. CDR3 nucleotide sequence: TGCGCCAGCGCGCGACAGGGTGGCAATCAGCCCCAGCATTTT.

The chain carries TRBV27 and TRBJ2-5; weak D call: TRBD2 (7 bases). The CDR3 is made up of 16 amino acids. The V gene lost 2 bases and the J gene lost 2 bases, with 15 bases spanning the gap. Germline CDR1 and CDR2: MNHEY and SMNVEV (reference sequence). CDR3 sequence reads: CASSLRGARGQETQYF. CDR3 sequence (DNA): TGTGCCAGCAGTTTACGGGGGGCGCGGGGGCAAGAGACCCAGTACTTC.